This TCR beta chain was recorded in a study of T-cell memory formation after mild COVID-19. The germline CDR1 and CDR2 sequences are DFQATT and SNEGSKA (reference sequence). CDR3 length equals 15 residues. The ends were cut back, 3 bases at V and 0 bases at J, with 15 bases in the middle. Whole-study findings and limits: That cross-reactive memory joined was suggested by some responding clones appearing in pre-infection memory.

About this clonotype: Its antigen is unknown.

Each CDR3 protein is one row after TCRdb ran MiXCR on the 5' RACE reads. The profile shows some 300,000 distinct CDR3 sequences, roughly 19% of them singletons. The sample was PBMCs or a T cell subset sorted from them (not recorded which). The chain has TRBV20-1 and TRBJ2-7; D remains ambiguous. This clonotype was sampled from a man between 18 and 29 years old who had mild COVID-19 (a few samples of this study predate the infection). Cell type and time point are not known. Here the CDR3 reads CSARRPADSSYEQYV. DNA of the CDR3: TGCAGTGCTAGGAGGCCGGCGGATAGCTCCTACGAGCAGTACGTC.